The 4 T cell receptor beta chains reported below all come from one sample, sequenced in a study of blood T cell repertoires in COVID-19. Clones were read by immunoSEQ multiplex PCR, and TCRdb kept only the in-frame ones, dropping some. The sample has around 290,000 clones, about nine tenths seen once. Source material: PBMCs or T cells enriched from blood (not recorded which). These receptor sequences come from a woman aged 40 to 55 who had recovered from COVID-19.

The chain joins TRBV12-5 to TRBJ1-5, with D possibly TRBD1 on 5 matching bases. The CDR3 extends over 19 amino acids. Germline V gene data show CDR1 as LGHNT and CDR2 as FRNRAP. Trimming removed 0 bases from V and 2 bases from J, with 20 bases in between. This CDR3 is CASGLVRGTGPFRNQPQHF. The DNA for the CDR3 is TGTGCTAGTGGTTTGGTACGAGGAACAGGCCCGTTTCGCAATCAGCCCCAGCATTTT.

V gene TRBV6-2 or TRBV6-3 combines with J gene TRBJ1-5, with a tentative D call TRBD1 (5 bases). The V gene lost 7 bases and the J gene lost 7 bases, with 20 bases spanning the gap. Germline lookup yields CDR1 MNHEY and CDR2 SVGEGT. CDR3 length: 15 residues. The CDR3 DNA is TGTGCCAGCACCCCCGCCCCGGGAGGGGACCAGCCCCAGCATTTT. Its protein product is CASTPAPGGDQPQHF.

V and J are TRBV2 and TRBJ1-1; D remains unclear. From germline, CDR1 is SNHLY and CDR2 FYNNEI. This CDR3 contains 13 residues. The V end lost 3 bases, the J end lost 0 bases, and 5 bases lay between the germline ends. CDR3 sequence reads: CASSDPLNTEAFF. CDR3 nucleotide sequence: TGTGCCAGCAGTGACCCTCTGAACACTGAAGCTTTCTTT.

In its sample, this clone was seen a few times. J is TRBJ1-3 and V is TRBV7-8; D unclear. Germline CDR1 reads SGHVS; CDR2 reads FQNEAQ. This CDR3 spans 14 amino acids. Trimming took off 5 bases at V and 2 bases at J, with 10 bases between the two ends. This CDR3 is CASSASKTGNTIYF. The DNA of the CDR3 is TGTGCCAGCAGCGCGTCCAAAACTGGAAACACCATATATTTT.